This T cell receptor beta chain was sequenced in a study of shared clonotypes between healthy human individuals. CDR3 length: 14 residues. Clones were read by immunoSEQ multiplex PCR, and TCRdb kept only the in-frame ones, dropping some. This table has 2 million to 2.5 million clones, about 90% appearing once. This TCR came from a man between 18 and 29 years old in good health. Some clones in this sample may be carry-over from other donors' samples. Sequenced sample: naive CD4+ T cells from PBMCs. The subset: CD45RA+ positively selected. V is TRBV1 and J is TRBJ1-6. TRBV1 constitutes a pseudogene. This CDR3 reads CTSRRRGNNSPLHF. The DNA for the CDR3 is TGCACCAGCAGACGTCGGGGAAATAATTCACCCCTCCACTTT.